One sample yielded the 7 T cell receptor beta chains listed below, sequenced in a study of vaccination and CD4 T cells after COVID-19. No antigen has been identified for these receptors. Cultured CD4+ T cell DNA underwent sequencing with the Oncomine TCR Beta short-read assay. TCRdb called the PCR reads again in MiXCR, with one record for every CDR3 protein. This sample has 20,000 to 25,000 distinct CDR3 sequences; 40% to 45% occur once, and the top ten carry approximately 12%. The treatment denotes: roughly 11-day PBMC culture with coronavirus spike peptide pools or control peptides (ViraFEST assay). The source material was CD4+ T cells from blood, cultured in vitro. The receptors come from a human donor who had recovered from COVID-19.

In the case of this clonotype: A read error may account for a junction end that differs from germline. The rearrangement uses TRBV20-1 and TRBJ1-1, with D maybe TRBD1 (6 bases). The CDR3 is made up of 14 amino acids. Germline CDR1 is DFQATT and CDR2 is SNEGSKA (reference sequence). The CDR3 loop is CSARDRRGNIEAFF. The DNA of the CDR3 is TGCAGTGCTAGAGATAGGAGGGGGAACATTGAAGCTTTCTTT.

This clonotype appeared a few times. The chain recombines TRBV21-1 with TRBJ1-2. TRBV21-1 is marked as a pseudogene. The CDR3 runs to 13 residues. The CDR3 sequence is CASSTGPSYGYTF. CDR3 coding DNA: TGTGCCAGCAGCACAGGGCCCTCCTATGGCTACACCTTC.

This clonotype was found a few times. The chain employs TRBV28 and TRBJ2-7; a weak D match, TRBD2 (5 bases). The CDR3 covers 13 residues. V shed 5 bases and J shed 8 bases, with 16 bases lying between them. CDR1 is MDHEN, CDR2 SYDVKM, per germline. The CDR3 sequence: CASSPPERNQQYF. The CDR3 nucleotides read TGTGCCAGCAGTCCTCCTGAGCGGAACCAGCAGTACTTC.

This clonotype has a handful of counts. J is TRBJ2-2 and V is TRBV24-1; 16 bases are a match to TRBD2. J lost 5 bases, V lost 1 base, and 12 bases had no gene match. CDR1 and CDR2 (germline): KGHDR, SFDVKD. The CDR3 runs 21 residues. Here the CDR3 reads CATSDFSGTSGRARGTGELFF. CDR3 nucleotides: TGTGCCACCAGTGATTTCTCCGGGACTAGCGGGAGGGCCCGCGGAACCGGGGAGCTGTTTTTT.

The chain employs TRBV30 and TRBJ2-5; 9 bases map to TRBD1. CDR1 and CDR2 from the germline V gene are GTSNPN and SVGIG (reference sequence). V lost 1 base and J lost 0; bases outside the gene matches: 3. The CDR3 runs to 15 residues. The CDR3 reads CAWSETGGYQETQYF. CDR3 in DNA: TGTGCCTGGAGTGAGACAGGGGGGTACCAAGAGACCCAGTACTTC.

Written as DNA, the CDR3 is TGCAGTGCCCTGACGTCAGTGAACACTGAAGCTTTCTTT. Residues: CSALTSVNTEAFF. This chain uses TRBV20-1 with TRBJ1-1; D unclear. Germline CDR1 and CDR2: DFQATT and SNEGSKA (reference sequence). V was trimmed by 6 bases and J by 0 bases, leaving 11 bases between them. The CDR3 has 13 residues.

This sequence joins TRBV28 and TRBJ1-1; 7 nucleotides match TRBD1. Unmatched junction bases numbered 16, after V lost 6 bases and J lost 3 bases. Germline lookup yields CDR1 MDHEN and CDR2 SYDVKM. The CDR3 runs 17 residues. Here the CDR3 DNA reads TGTGCCAGCAGCTTACTAGCTTTACAGGGGATCCACACTGAAGCTTTCTTT. Its protein is CASSLLALQGIHTEAFF.